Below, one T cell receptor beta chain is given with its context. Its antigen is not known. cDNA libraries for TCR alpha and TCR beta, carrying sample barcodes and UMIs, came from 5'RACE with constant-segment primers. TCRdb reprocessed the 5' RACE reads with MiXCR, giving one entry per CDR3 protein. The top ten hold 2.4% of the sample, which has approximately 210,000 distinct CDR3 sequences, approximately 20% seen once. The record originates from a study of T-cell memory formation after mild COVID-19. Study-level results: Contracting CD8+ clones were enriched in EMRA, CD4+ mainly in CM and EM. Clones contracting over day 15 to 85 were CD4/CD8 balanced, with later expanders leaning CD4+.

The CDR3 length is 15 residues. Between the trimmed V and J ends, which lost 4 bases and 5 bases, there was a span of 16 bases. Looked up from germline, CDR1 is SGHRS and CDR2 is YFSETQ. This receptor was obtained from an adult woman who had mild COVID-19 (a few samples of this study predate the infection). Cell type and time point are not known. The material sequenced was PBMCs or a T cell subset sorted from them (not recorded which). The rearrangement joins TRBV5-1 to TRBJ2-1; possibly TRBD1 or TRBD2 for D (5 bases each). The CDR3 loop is CASSLDQLGDNEQFF. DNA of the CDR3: TGCGCCAGCAGCCTAGATCAACTAGGGGACAATGAGCAGTTCTTC. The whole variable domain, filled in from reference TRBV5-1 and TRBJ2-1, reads KAGVTQTPRYLIKTRGQQVTLSCSPISGHRSVSWYQQTPGQGLQFLFEYFSETQRNKGNFPGRFSGRQFSNSRSEMNVSTLELGDSALYLCASSLDQLGDNEQFFGPGTRLTVL.